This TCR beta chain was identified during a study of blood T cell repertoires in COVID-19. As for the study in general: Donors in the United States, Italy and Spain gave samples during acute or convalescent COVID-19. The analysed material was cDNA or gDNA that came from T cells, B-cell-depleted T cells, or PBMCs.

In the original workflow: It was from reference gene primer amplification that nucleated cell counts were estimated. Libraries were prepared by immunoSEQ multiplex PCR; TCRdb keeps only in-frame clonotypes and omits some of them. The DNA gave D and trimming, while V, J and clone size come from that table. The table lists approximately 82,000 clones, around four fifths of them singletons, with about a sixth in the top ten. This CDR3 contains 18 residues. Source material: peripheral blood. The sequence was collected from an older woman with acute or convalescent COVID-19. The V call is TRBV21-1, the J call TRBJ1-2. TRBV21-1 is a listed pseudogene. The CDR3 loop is CASSKSPPTETKKAGYTF. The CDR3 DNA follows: TGTGCCAGCAGCAAATCACCCCCCACTGAGACGAAGAAAGCGGGCTACACCTTC.